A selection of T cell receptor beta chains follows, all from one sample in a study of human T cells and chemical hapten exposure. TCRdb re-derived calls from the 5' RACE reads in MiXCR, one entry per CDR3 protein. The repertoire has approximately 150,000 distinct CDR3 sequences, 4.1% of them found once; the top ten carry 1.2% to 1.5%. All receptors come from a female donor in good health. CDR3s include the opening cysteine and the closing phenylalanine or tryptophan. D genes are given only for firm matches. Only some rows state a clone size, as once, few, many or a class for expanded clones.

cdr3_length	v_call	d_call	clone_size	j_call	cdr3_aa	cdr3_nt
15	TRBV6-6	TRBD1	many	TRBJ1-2	CASVRGTGDIYGYTF	TGTGCCTCTGTCCGCGGGACAGGCGATATCTATGGCTACACCTTC
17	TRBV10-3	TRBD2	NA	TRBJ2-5	CAIQAAGGIGSGETQYF	TGTGCCATCCAGGCAGCGGGGGGAATAGGATCTGGGGAGACCCAGTACTTC
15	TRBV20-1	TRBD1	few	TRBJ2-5	CSARDRGQGPETQYF	TGCAGTGCTAGAGATCGGGGACAGGGACCAGAGACCCAGTACTTC
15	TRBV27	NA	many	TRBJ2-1	CASSFLPLQGNEQFF	TGTGCCAGCAGTTTCCTCCCCCTACAGGGAAATGAGCAGTTCTTC
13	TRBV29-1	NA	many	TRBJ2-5	CSATLRDQETQYF	TGCAGCGCCACCCTCAGGGATCAAGAGACCCAGTACTTC
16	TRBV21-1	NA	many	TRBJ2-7	CASSKKREGSSYEQYF	TGTGCCAGCAGCAAAAAACGCGAGGGCAGCTCCTACGAGCAGTACTTC
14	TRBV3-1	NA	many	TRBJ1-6	CASSQDEIYSPLHF	TGTGCCAGCAGCCAAGACGAGATTTATTCACCCCTCCACTTT
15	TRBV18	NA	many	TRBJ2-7	CASSPQGLSADEQYF	TGTGCCAGCTCACCCCAGGGTCTATCAGCCGACGAGCAGTACTTC
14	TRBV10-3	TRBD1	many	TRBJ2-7	CATAGTGFSYEQYF	TGTGCCACGGCCGGGACAGGCTTTTCCTACGAGCAGTACTTC
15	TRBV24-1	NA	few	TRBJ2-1	CATSDLTGRANEQFF	TGTGCCACCAGTGATTTGACAGGAAGGGCCAATGAGCAGTTCTTC
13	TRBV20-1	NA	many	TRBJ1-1	CSARYTGYTEAFF	TGCAGTGCTAGATATACAGGTTACACTGAAGCTTTCTTT
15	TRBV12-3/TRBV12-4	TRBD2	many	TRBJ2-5	CASSPLAGGRETQYF	TGTGCCAGCAGCCCCCTAGCGGGGGGGCGAGAGACCCAGTACTTC
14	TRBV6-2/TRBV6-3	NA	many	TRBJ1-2	CASSRDGANYGYTF	TGTGCCAGCAGTCGGGACGGAGCTAACTATGGCTACACCTTC
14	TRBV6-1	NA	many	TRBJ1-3	CASKQDNSGNTIYF	TGTGCCAGCAAACAGGACAACTCTGGAAACACCATATATTTT
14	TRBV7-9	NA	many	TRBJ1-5	CASSFGGTLQPQHF	TGTGCCAGCAGCTTCGGGGGGACCCTGCAGCCCCAGCATTTT
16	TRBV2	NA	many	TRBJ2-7	CASSEGASRYSYEQYF	TGTGCCAGCAGTGAAGGGGCCTCGAGGTACTCCTACGAGCAGTACTTC
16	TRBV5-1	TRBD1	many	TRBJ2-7	CASSLASGTARHEQYF	TGCGCCAGCAGCTTGGCCTCCGGGACAGCGCGCCACGAGCAGTACTTC
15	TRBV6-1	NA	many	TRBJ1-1	CASSEEYRENTEAFF	TGTGCCAGCAGTGAAGAGTACAGAGAGAACACTGAAGCTTTCTTT
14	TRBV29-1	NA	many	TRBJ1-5	CSAMREGSAQPQHF	TGCAGCGCTATGCGGGAGGGGTCCGCACAGCCCCAGCATTTT
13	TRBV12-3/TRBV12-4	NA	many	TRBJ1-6	CASSSQINSPLHF	TGTGCCAGCAGTTCCCAAATTAATTCACCCCTCCACTTT
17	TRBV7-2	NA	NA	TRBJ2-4	CASSLVSRSGQKNIQYF	TGTGCCAGCAGCTTAGTGAGTCGATCCGGGCAGAAAAACATTCAGTACTTC
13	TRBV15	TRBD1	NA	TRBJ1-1	CATIDRGGNEAFF	TGTGCCACCATCGACAGGGGGGGGAATGAAGCTTTCTTT
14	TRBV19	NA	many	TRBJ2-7	CASSIGQSFYEQYF	TGTGCCAGTAGTATCGGACAGTCTTTCTACGAGCAGTACTTC
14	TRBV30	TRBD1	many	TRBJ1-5	CAWSLDRGNQPQHF	TGTGCCTGGAGTCTGGACAGGGGGAATCAGCCCCAGCATTTT
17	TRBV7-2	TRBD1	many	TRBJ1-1	CASSPGQGSQRGTEAFF	TGTGCCAGCAGCCCGGGACAGGGGTCCCAGAGGGGGACTGAAGCTTTCTTT
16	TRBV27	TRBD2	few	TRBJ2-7	CASSSLGASGGYEQYF	TGTGCCAGCAGTTCCCTTGGGGCTAGCGGGGGGTACGAGCAGTACTTC
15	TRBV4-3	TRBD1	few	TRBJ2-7	CASSQDRTGVPEQYF	TGCGCCAGCAGCCAAGACAGGACAGGGGTTCCCGAGCAGTACTTC
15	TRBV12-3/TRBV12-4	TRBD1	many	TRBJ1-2	CASSFPDRVGSGYTF	TGTGCCAGCAGTTTCCCTGACAGGGTGGGGAGTGGCTACACCTTC
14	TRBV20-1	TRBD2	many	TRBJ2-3	CSAGNSGARDTQYF	TGCAGTGCTGGAAATAGCGGGGCCCGGGATACGCAGTATTTT
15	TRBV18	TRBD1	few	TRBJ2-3	CASSPGQPSTDTQYF	TGTGCCAGCTCACCGGGACAGCCCAGCACAGATACGCAGTATTTT
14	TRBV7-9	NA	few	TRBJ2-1	CASSLAGEPDEQFF	TGTGCCAGCAGCTTAGCAGGGGAGCCTGATGAGCAGTTCTTC
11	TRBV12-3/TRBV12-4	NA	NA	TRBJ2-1	CASSRGVEQFF	TGTGCCAGCAGCCGCGGGGTTGAGCAGTTCTTC
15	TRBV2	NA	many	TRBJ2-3	CASSESPTSTDTQYF	TGTGCCAGCAGTGAATCTCCCACATCCACAGATACGCAGTATTTT
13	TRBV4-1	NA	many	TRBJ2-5	CASSQVSQETQYF	TGCGCCAGCAGCCAGGTATCGCAAGAGACCCAGTACTTC
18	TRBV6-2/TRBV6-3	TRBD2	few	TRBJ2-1	CASRPGLAGIPSYNEQFF	TGTGCCAGCAGACCCGGACTAGCGGGGATACCATCCTACAATGAGCAGTTCTTC
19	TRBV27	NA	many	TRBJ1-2	CASSFIVSRTATTPYGYTF	TGTGCCAGCAGTTTCATCGTATCCCGGACAGCAACAACACCCTATGGCTACACCTTC